The 5 T cell receptor beta chains listed next were all sequenced from one sample in a study of shared clonotypes between healthy human individuals. Sequencing was performed with immunoSEQ multiplex PCR; in TCRdb, only in-frame clones are kept and a portion is missing. The sample has around 2.1 million clones; approximately 94% are singletons. Sample: naive CD4+ T cells sorted from blood. The subset: CD45RA+ positively selected. These receptors were obtained from a man aged 18 to 35 in good health.

The chain combines TRBV5-6 with TRBJ2-2; D is unresolved. Germline-derived CDR1 and CDR2 are SGHDT and YYEEEE. Trimming removed 0 bases at V and 1 base at J, with 7 bases between. This CDR3 contains 15 residues. This CDR3 reads CASSLGHMNTGELFF. CDR3 DNA sequence: TGTGCCAGCAGCTTGGGGCACATGAACACCGGGGAGCTGTTTTTT.

The chain is built from TRBV2 and TRBJ2-1; possible D gene TRBD2, 5 bases. The CDR3 extends over 18 amino acids. Germline assignment: CDR1 SNHLY and CDR2 FYNNEI. V lost 11 bases to trimming and J lost 7 bases, with 33 bases between them. For the CDR3, the DNA is TGTGCCGACCAACACGATGGACCCCCAATAATAGCGAATAATGAGCAGTTCTTC. It specifies CADQHDGPPIIANNEQFF. The full variable domain, rest sourced from reference TRBV2 and TRBJ2-1, is EPEVTQTPSHQVTQMGQEVILRCVPISNHLYFYWYRQILGQKVEFLVSFYNNEISEKSEIFDDQFSVERPDGSNFTLKIRSTKLEDSAMYFCADQHDGPPIIANNEQFFGPGTRLTVL.

The chain employs TRBV29-1 and TRBJ1-2; TRBD1 agrees at 9 bases. After removal of 3 bases from V and 7 bases from J, the junction contained 9 bases not matched to a gene. From germline, CDR1 is SQVTM and CDR2 ANQGSEA. This CDR3 has 14 amino acids. In DNA form, the CDR3 reads TGCAGCGTTGACCCACAGGGGGCGCCCAGTGGCTACACCTTC. Protein: CSVDPQGAPSGYTF.

Remarks on this clone: Other DNA sequences in the same sample also yield this CDR3. This rearrangement joins TRBV6-5 to TRBJ2-5; perhaps TRBD1 as D (6 bases). Trimming removed 5 bases at V and 0 bases at J, with 7 bases between. Germline V gene data show CDR1 as MNHEY and CDR2 as SVGAGI. This CDR3 has 13 residues. The CDR3: CASSRGYQETQYF. CDR3 nucleotide sequence: TGTGCCAGCAGTAGGGGGTACCAAGAGACCCAGTACTTC.

The chain recombines TRBV28 with TRBJ2-7, with D possibly being TRBD2 (5 bases). The CDR3 loop spans 12 amino acids. The V end was cut by 6 bases, the J end by 3 bases, with 9 bases between. Looked up from germline, CDR1 is MDHEN and CDR2 is SYDVKM. The DNA for the CDR3 is TGTGCCAGCAGCCCGGCGGGCTACGAGCAGTACTTC. The encoded protein is CASSPAGYEQYF.